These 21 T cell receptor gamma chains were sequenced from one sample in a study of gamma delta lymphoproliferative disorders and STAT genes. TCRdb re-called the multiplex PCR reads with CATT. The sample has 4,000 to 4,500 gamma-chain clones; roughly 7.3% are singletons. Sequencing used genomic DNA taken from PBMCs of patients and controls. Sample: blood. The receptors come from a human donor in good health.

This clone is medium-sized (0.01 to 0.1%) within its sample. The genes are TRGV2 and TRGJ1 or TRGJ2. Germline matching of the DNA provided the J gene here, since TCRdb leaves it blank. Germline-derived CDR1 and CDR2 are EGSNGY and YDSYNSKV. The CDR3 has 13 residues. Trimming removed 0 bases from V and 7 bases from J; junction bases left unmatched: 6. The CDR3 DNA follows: TGTGCCACCTGGGACGGGCCGAGGTATAAGAAACTCTTT. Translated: CATWDGPRYKKLF.

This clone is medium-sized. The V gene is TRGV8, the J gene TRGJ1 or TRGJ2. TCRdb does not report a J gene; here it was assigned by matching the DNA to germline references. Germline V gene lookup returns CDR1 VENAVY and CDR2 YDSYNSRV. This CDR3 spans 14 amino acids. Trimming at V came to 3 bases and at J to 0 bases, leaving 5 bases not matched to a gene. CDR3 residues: CATWDGPNYYKKLF. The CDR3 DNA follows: TGTGCCACCTGGGATGGACCGAATTATTATAAGAAACTCTTT.

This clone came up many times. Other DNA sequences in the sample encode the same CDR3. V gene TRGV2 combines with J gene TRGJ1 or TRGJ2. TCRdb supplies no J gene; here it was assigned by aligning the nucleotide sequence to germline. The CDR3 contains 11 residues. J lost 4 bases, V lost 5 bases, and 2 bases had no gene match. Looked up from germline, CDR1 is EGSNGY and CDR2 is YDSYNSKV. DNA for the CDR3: TGTGCCACCTGGGTGTATTATAAGAAACTCTTT. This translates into CATWVYYKKLF.

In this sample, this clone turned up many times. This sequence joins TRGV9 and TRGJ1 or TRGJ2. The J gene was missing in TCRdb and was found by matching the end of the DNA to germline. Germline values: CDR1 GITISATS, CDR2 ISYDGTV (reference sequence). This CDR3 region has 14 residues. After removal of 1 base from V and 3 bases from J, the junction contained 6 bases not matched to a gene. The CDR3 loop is CALWEVEFYYKKLF. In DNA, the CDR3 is TGTGCCTTGTGGGAGGTCGAATTTTATTATAAGAAACTCTTT.

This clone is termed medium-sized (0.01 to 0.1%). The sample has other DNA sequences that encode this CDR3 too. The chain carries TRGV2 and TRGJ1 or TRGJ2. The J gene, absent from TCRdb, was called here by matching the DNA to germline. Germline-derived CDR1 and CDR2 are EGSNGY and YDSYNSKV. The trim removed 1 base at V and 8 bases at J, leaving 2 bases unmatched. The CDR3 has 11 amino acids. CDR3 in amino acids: CATWDGHKKLF. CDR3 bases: TGTGCCACCTGGGACGGACATAAGAAACTCTTT.

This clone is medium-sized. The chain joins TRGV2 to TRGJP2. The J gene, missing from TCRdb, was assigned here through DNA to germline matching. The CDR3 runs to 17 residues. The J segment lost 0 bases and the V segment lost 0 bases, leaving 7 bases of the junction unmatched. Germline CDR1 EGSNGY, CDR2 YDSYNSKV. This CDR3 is CATWDGRGDSSDWIKTF. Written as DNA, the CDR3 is TGTGCCACCTGGGACGGGCGAGGGGATAGTAGTGATTGGATCAAGACGTTT.

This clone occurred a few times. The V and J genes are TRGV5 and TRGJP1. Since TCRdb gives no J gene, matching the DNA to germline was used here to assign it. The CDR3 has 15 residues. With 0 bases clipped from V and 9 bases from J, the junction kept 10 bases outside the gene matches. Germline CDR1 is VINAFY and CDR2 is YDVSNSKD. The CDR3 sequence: CATWDRHGGCWFKIF. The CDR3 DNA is TGTGCCACCTGGGACAGGCATGGGGGTTGTTGGTTCAAGATATTT.

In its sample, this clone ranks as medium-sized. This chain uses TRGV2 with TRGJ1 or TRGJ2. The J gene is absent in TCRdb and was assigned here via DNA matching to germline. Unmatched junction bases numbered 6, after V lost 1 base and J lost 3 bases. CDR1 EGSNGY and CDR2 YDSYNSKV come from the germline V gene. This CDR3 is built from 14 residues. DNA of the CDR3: TGTGCCACCTGGGACGGACCAACTTATTATAAGAAACTCTTT. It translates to CATWDGPTYYKKLF.

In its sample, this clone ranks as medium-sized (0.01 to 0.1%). The CDR3 nucleotides are TGTGCCACCTGGGACGGGCCTGGGGGTTATTATAAGAAACTCTTT. This sequence encodes CATWDGPGGYYKKLF. This chain joins TRGV2 and TRGJ1 or TRGJ2. Since TCRdb gives no J gene, matching the DNA to germline was used here to assign it. Looked up from germline, CDR1 is EGSNGY and CDR2 is YDSYNSKV. The CDR3 consists of 15 residues. V gave up 0 bases and J gave up 3 bases; unmatched junction bases: 8.

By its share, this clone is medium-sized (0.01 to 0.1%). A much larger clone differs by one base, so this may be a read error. Written as DNA, the CDR3 is TGTGCTGCGTGGGATTATCCCACTGGTTGGTTCAAGATATTT. This sequence encodes CAAWDYPTGWFKIF. V and J are TRGV10 and TRGJP1. TCRdb offers no J gene call, so here the DNA was matched to germline to obtain one. TRGV10 is treated as an ORF (open reading frame) with a function not yet certain. Unmatched junction bases numbered 7, after V lost 8 bases and J lost 3 bases. The CDR3 length is 14 residues.

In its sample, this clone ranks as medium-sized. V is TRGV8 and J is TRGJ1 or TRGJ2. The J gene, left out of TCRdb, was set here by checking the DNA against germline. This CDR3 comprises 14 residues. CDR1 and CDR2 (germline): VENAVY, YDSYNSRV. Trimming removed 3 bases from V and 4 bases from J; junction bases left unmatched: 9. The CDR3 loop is CATWDGEGYYKKLF. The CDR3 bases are TGTGCCACCTGGGATGGTGAGGGGTATTATAAGAAACTCTTT.

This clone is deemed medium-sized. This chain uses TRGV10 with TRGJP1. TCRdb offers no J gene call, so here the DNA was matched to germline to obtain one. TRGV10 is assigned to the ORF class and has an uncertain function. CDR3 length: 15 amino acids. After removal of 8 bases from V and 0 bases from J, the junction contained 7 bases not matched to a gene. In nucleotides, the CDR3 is TGTGCTGCGTGGGACCCCTATACCACTGGTTGGTTCAAGATATTT. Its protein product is CAAWDPYTTGWFKIF.

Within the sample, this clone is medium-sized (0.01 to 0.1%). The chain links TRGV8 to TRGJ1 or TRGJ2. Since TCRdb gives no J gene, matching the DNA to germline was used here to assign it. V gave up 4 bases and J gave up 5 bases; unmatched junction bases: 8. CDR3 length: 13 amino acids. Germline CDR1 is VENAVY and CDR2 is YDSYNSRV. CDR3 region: CATWDSSHYKKLF. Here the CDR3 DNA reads TGTGCCACCTGGGACTCCTCGCATTATAAGAAACTCTTT.

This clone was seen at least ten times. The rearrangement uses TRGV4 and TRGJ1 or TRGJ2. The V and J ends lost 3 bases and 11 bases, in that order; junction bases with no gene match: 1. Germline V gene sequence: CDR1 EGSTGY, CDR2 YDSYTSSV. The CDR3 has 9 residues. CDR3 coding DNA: TGTGCCACCTGGGATCAGAAACTCTTT. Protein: CATWDQKLF.

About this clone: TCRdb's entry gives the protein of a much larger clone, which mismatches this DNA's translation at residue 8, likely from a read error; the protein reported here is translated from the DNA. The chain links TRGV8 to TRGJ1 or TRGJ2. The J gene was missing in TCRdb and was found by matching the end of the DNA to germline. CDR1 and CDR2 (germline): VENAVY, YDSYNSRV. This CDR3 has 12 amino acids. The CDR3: CATWKFYHKKLF. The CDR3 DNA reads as TGTGCCACCTGGAAATTTTATCATAAGAAACTCTTT.

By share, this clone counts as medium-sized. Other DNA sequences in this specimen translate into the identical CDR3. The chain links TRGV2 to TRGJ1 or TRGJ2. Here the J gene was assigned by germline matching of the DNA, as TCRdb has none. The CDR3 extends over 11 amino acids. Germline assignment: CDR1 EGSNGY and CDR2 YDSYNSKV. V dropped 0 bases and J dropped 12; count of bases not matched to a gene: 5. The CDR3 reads CATWDGPGKLF. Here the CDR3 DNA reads TGTGCCACCTGGGACGGGCCTGGGAAACTCTTT.

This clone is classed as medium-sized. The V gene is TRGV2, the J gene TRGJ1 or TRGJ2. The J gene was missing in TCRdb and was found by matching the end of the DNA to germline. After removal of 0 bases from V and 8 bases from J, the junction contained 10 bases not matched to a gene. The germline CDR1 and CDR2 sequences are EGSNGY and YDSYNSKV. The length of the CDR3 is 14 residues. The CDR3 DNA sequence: TGTGCCACCTGGGACGGGCATCGTGAACATAAGAAACTCTTT. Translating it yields CATWDGHREHKKLF.

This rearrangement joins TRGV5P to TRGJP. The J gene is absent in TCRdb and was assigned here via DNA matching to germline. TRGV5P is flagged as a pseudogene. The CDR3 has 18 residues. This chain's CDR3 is CATPAQGTNRVGQKIKVF. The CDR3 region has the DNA TGTGCCACCCCTGCCCAGGGGACCAACAGAGTTGGGCAAAAAATCAAGGTATTT.

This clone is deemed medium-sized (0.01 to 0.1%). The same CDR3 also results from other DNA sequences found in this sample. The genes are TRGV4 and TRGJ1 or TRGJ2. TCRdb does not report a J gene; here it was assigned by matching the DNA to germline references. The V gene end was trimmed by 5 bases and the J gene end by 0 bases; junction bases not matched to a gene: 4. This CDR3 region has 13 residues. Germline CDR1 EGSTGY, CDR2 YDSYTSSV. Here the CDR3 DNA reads TGTGCCACCTGGGCTACGAATTATTATAAGAAACTCTTT. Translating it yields CATWATNYYKKLF.

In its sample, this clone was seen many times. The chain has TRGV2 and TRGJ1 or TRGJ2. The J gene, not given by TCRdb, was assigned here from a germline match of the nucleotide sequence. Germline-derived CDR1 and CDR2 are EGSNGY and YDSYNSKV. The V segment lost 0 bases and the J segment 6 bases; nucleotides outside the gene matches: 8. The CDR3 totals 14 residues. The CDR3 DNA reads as TGTGCCACCTGGGACGGGCCCCGGGGTTATAAGAAACTCTTT. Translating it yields CATWDGPRGYKKLF.

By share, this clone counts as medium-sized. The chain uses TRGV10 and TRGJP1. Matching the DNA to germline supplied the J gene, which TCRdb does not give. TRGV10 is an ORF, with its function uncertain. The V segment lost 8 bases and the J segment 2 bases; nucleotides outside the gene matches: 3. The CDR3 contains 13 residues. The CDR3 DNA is TGTGCTGCGTGGGAGACCACTGGTTGGTTCAAGATATTT. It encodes CAAWETTGWFKIF.